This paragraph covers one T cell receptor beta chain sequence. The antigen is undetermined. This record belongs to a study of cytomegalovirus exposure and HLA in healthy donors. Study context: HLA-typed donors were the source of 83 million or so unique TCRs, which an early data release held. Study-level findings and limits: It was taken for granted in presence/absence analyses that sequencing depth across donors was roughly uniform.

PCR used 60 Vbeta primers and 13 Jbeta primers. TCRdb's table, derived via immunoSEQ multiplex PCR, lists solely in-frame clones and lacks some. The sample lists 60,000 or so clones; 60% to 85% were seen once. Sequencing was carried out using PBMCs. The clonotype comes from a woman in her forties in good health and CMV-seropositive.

The CDR3 spells CASSPRSDNTEAFF. CDR3 sequence (DNA): TGCGCCAGCAGCCCGCGGTCAGACAACACTGAAGCTTTCTTT. The V and J genes are TRBV5-1 and TRBJ1-1; D ambiguous. CDR3 size: 14 residues. Germline-derived CDR1 and CDR2 are SGHRS and YFSETQ. The germline V and J ends were trimmed by 4 bases and 2 bases, with 12 bases remaining between them.